This T cell receptor (beta chain) stems from a study of T cells in Graves' hyperthyroidism and ophthalmopathy. With a duration under 2 months, the hyperthyroidism was newly diagnosed in patients aged 18 to 65. What was amplified from RNA transcripts were TCR beta CDR3 regions. When the TCR CDR3 underwent first-round RT-PCR, the HTBI primer set was used. MiXCR, applied by TCRdb to the multiplex PCR reads, yields one record per CDR3 protein. Among around 620,000 distinct CDR3 sequences listed, roughly 16% were seen once. Overall study results and limits: The authors' 13 V-J model separated ophthalmopathy from stable hyperthyroidism. Among clonotypes expanded in thyroid above 0.001, most were also found in blood.

The V and J ends lost 1 base and 3 bases, in that order; junction bases with no gene match: 6. Per germline, CDR1 MGHRA and CDR2 YSYEKL. This CDR3 has 15 residues. Note on this clonotype: Its target is not known.

The TCR comes from a woman in her thirties with Graves' hyperthyroidism. Sequences were obtained from blood. The J gene is TRBJ2-7, the V gene TRBV4-1; 7 bases agree with TRBD2. DNA of the CDR3: TGCGCCAGCAGCCAAGGAAGCGGGGTCGGCTACGAGCAGTACTTC. Amino acids: CASSQGSGVGYEQYF.